Below are 26 T cell receptor beta chains sequenced from a single sample in a study of T cells in Graves' hyperthyroidism and ophthalmopathy. The TCR beta CDR3 regions underwent amplification using RNA transcripts as the source. Initially, a first-round RT-PCR of the TCR CDR3 employed the HTBI primer set. TCRdb passed the multiplex PCR reads through MiXCR, listing each CDR3 protein once. This table holds roughly 500,000 distinct CDR3 sequences, roughly a quarter found once. Sequences were obtained from blood. These receptor sequences come from a woman in her thirties with Graves' ophthalmopathy.

This chain links TRBV19 with TRBJ1-1; no clear D. The CDR3 extends over 12 amino acids. Germline values: CDR1 LNHDA, CDR2 SQIVND (reference sequence). Trimming removed 3 bases at V and 6 bases at J, with 8 bases between. This CDR3 reads CASSIGRAEAFF. In DNA form, the CDR3 reads TGTGCCAGTAGTATTGGGAGGGCTGAAGCTTTCTTT.

This clonotype came up many times. This sequence joins TRBV12-3 or TRBV12-4 and TRBJ1-4; tentative D call: TRBD1 (5 bases). Trimming took 6 bases from V and 8 from J, leaving 19 bases between them. The CDR3 is 15 amino acids. This chain's CDR3 is CASSSDGTIKEKLFF. The CDR3 DNA follows: TGTGCCAGCAGCTCCGACGGGACCATTAAGGAAAAACTGTTTTTT.

This clonotype was counted at least ten times. This sequence joins TRBV6-1 and TRBJ1-1; 7 positions agree with TRBD1. V trimming: 3 bases; J trimming: 2 bases; junction bases outside the gene matches: 6. This CDR3 is built from 15 residues. Germline CDR1 and CDR2: MNHNS and SASEGT. In DNA, the CDR3 is TGTGCCAGCAGTGACCGACAGGGAGGAAACACTGAAGCTTTCTTT. It codes for CASSDRQGGNTEAFF.

The rearrangement links TRBV7-2 to TRBJ2-2, with TRBD2 as a possible D gene (6 bases). The CDR3 spans 15 residues. V gave up 2 bases and J gave up 2 bases, with 9 bases separating them. Germline CDR1 SGHTA, CDR2 FQGNSA. This CDR3 is CASSLTRDNTGELFF. The DNA of the CDR3 is TGTGCCAGCAGCTTAACGCGGGATAACACCGGGGAGCTGTTTTTT.

This clonotype was observed many times. The chain couples TRBV12-3 or TRBV12-4 to TRBJ2-2; D gene ambiguous. With 4 bases removed from V and 4 bases from J, the gap between germline ends came to 10 bases. The CDR3 loop spans 14 amino acids. The CDR3 DNA is TGTGCCAGCAGTTCCCTTGCGCTCACCGGGGAGCTGTTTTTT. It is translated as CASSSLALTGELFF.

This clonotype was counted ten times or more. The chain is built from TRBV7-2 and TRBJ2-4, with D unclear. From germline, CDR1 is SGHTA and CDR2 FQGNSA. CDR3 length equals 13 residues. Trimming stripped 1 base from V and 10 bases from J, with 11 bases between. The CDR3 DNA follows: TGTGCCAGCAGCTTAGACAATTCCCCTATTCAGTACTTC. Translation gives CASSLDNSPIQYF. The full variable domain, with the rest looked up from reference TRBV7-2 and TRBJ2-4, is GAGVSQSPSNKVTEKGKDVELRCDPISGHTALYWYRQSLGQGLEFLIYFQGNSAPDKSGLPSDRFSAERTGGSVSTLTIQRTQQEDSAVYLCASSLDNSPIQYFGAGTRLSVL.

V is TRBV25-1 and J is TRBJ1-3, with D perhaps matching TRBD1 (5 bases). Trimming removed 3 bases from V and 4 bases from J, with 13 bases in between. This CDR3 region has 15 residues. Per the germline V gene, CDR1 is MGHDK and CDR2 is SYGVNS. For the CDR3, the DNA is TGTGCCAGCAGTGACCCGGGGGATCCAGGAAACACCATATATTTT. It is translated as CASSDPGDPGNTIYF.

V is TRBV4-1 and J is TRBJ2-7; 9 positions agree with TRBD2. Germline trimming cut 2 bases from V and 4 bases from J; bases unmatched to any gene: 6. Per germline, CDR1 MGHRA and CDR2 YSYEKL. The CDR3 has 15 residues. The CDR3 DNA sequence: TGCGCCAGCAGCCAAACTTCTAGCGGGGTTTACGAGCAGTACTTC. It codes for CASSQTSSGVYEQYF.

The chain is built from TRBV12-3 or TRBV12-4 and TRBJ1-5; 7 bases are a match to TRBD1. The CDR3 is 13 residues long. J was trimmed by 7 bases and V by 7 bases; bases with no gene match: 7. CDR3 sequence: CASTGTAEQPQHF. The CDR3 DNA reads TGTGCCAGCACCGGGACAGCCGAACAGCCCCAGCATTTT.

The chain links TRBV11-2 to TRBJ2-7; 8 bases match TRBD2. Trimming removed 5 bases from V and 0 bases from J; junction bases left unmatched: 18. From germline, CDR1 is SGHAT and CDR2 FQNNGV. CDR3 length: 19 residues. The CDR3 is CASSPPGDSGGFSSYEQYF. The CDR3 DNA reads TGTGCCAGCAGCCCCCCGGGTGACTCGGGGGGGTTCAGCTCCTACGAGCAGTACTTC. Combining the CDR3 with reference TRBV11-2 and TRBJ2-7 gives the whole variable domain EAGVAQSPRYKIIEKRQSVAFWCNPISGHATLYWYQQILGQGPKLLIQFQNNGVVDDSQLPKDRFSAERLKGVDSTLKIQPAKLEDSAVYLCASSPPGDSGGFSSYEQYFGPGTRLTVT.

V is TRBV20-1 and J is TRBJ2-7; D is ambiguous. V was cut by 4 bases and J by 1 base, with 20 bases left in between. There are 16 residues in the CDR3. CDR1 is DFQATT, CDR2 SNEGSKA, per germline (reference sequence). The DNA of the CDR3 is TGCAGTGCTATTGTCGCTTCACGAACACTGTCCTACGAGCAGTACTTC. It specifies CSAIVASRTLSYEQYF.

This clonotype has at least ten counts. This chain links TRBV2 with TRBJ2-7; no reliable D call. The length of the CDR3 is 11 residues. V was clipped by 6 bases and J by 2 bases, with 5 bases between them. Germline CDR1 reads SNHLY; CDR2 reads FYNNEI. The CDR3: CASRSPYEQYF. CDR3 nucleotide sequence: TGTGCCAGCAGGTCTCCCTACGAGCAGTACTTC.

The J gene is TRBJ2-5, the V gene TRBV6-1; D is unclear. This CDR3 contains 14 residues. Germline lookup yields CDR1 MNHNS and CDR2 SASEGT. Trimming pared 7 bases from V and 1 base from J, leaving 13 bases between. The CDR3 protein is CASTKPDIQETQYF. CDR3 DNA sequence: TGTGCCAGCACCAAGCCCGACATCCAAGAGACCCAGTACTTC.

The chain is built from TRBV12-3 or TRBV12-4 and TRBJ2-5; perhaps D is TRBD1 or TRBD2 (5 bases each). This CDR3 is 14 amino acids long. The V and J ends lost 7 bases and 5 bases respectively, with 17 bases between them. CDR3 residues: CASNGTPLGETQYF. DNA of the CDR3: TGTGCCAGCAACGGGACCCCTTTAGGGGAGACCCAGTACTTC.

This clonotype occurred many times. The V and J genes are TRBV12-3 or TRBV12-4 and TRBJ1-5; possibly TRBD1 for D (5 bases). CDR3 size: 14 residues. Trimming pared 3 bases from V and 6 bases from J, leaving 12 bases between. This CDR3 reads CASSFARVGQPQHF. Written as DNA, the CDR3 is TGTGCCAGCAGTTTCGCCAGGGTGGGTCAGCCCCAGCATTTT.

This clonotype was counted ten times or more. The chain is built from TRBV20-1 and TRBJ1-2, with 8 bases aligning to TRBD1. The CDR3 is 12 residues long. V trimming: 5 bases; J trimming: 7 bases; junction bases outside the gene matches: 6. Germline assignment: CDR1 DFQATT and CDR2 SNEGSKA (reference sequence). The CDR3 nucleotides read TGCAGTGCTCCGGACAGGGCGGGTGGCTACACCTTC. This gives the protein CSAPDRAGGYTF.

This clonotype was detected many times. The chain recombines TRBV7-3 with TRBJ2-5; TRBD2 aligns across 10 bases. Germline V CDR1 and CDR2: SGHTA, FQGTGA. The CDR3 runs 15 residues. Losses at the gene ends were 4 bases for V and 6 bases for J; bases not matched to a gene: 8. The CDR3 loop is CASSSQAGGQKTQYF. The CDR3, as DNA: TGTGCCAGCAGCTCCCAAGCGGGGGGGCAGAAGACCCAGTACTTC.

The rearrangement joins TRBV6-5 to TRBJ2-5; tentative D call: TRBD2 (6 bases). V was clipped by 0 bases and J by 2 bases, with 10 bases between them. The V gene's germline CDR1 is MNHEY and CDR2 SVGAGI. There are 15 residues in the CDR3. CDR3 in amino acids: CASSYSGGAQETQYF. The CDR3 nucleotides are TGTGCCAGCAGTTACTCCGGAGGGGCTCAAGAGACCCAGTACTTC.

The rearrangement joins TRBV5-1 to TRBJ1-2, with no clear D. Germline V gene data show CDR1 as SGHRS and CDR2 as YFSETQ. The length of the CDR3 is 12 residues. Trimming took 4 bases from V and 2 from J, leaving 6 bases between them. In DNA form, the CDR3 reads TGCGCCAGCAGCCAGTTGAACTATGGCTACACCTTC. Translation gives CASSQLNYGYTF.

This clonotype has just a few counts. J is TRBJ2-2 and V is TRBV27; weak D call: TRBD1 (5 bases). The germline CDR1 and CDR2 sequences are MNHEY and SMNVEV (reference sequence). The CDR3 is made up of 14 amino acids. Trimming removed 0 bases at V and 3 bases at J, with 5 bases between. The CDR3 DNA sequence: TGTGCCAGCAGTTTATCGACAGACACCGGGGAGCTGTTTTTT. Its protein product is CASSLSTDTGELFF.

The table lists this clonotype with many counts. The chain is built from TRBV9 and TRBJ2-2, with TRBD1 matching 7 bases. The ends lost 3 bases at V and 7 bases at J; junction bases unmatched: 12. The CDR3 runs 16 residues. Germline V gives CDR1 SGDLS, CDR2 YYNGEE. The CDR3 coding sequence is TGTGCCAGCAGCGCTGACAGGGCGGCACTTAACGGGGAGCTGTTTTTT. This codes for CASSADRAALNGELFF.

A few counts support this clonotype. This rearrangement joins TRBV4-1 to TRBJ1-5; D is uncertain. Trimming removed 2 bases from V and 5 bases from J, with 13 bases in between. Germline V gene lookup returns CDR1 MGHRA and CDR2 YSYEKL. This CDR3 comprises 15 residues. Here the CDR3 DNA reads TGCGCCAGCAGCCAATGGTGGAGGGCCGATCAGCCCCAGCATTTT. It specifies CASSQWWRADQPQHF.

This clonotype was seen only once. The gene calls are TRBV2 and TRBJ1-2; 8 positions match TRBD1. CDR1 is SNHLY, CDR2 FYNNEI, per germline. This CDR3 is built from 14 residues. V gave up 5 bases and J gave up 4 bases; unmatched junction bases: 6. The CDR3 DNA is TGTGCCAGCAGTTGGACAGGGCCACTCTATGGCTACACCTTC. The encoded protein is CASSWTGPLYGYTF.

The chain combines TRBV29-1 with TRBJ1-1; D perhaps matches TRBD1 (5 bases). CDR1 and CDR2 (germline): SQVTM, ANQGSEA. This CDR3 is built from 14 residues. The germline V and J ends were trimmed by 6 bases and 5 bases, with 19 bases remaining between them. This chain's CDR3 is CSVAQYGDGTEAFF. Here the CDR3 DNA reads TGCAGCGTCGCCCAGTATGGGGACGGAACTGAAGCTTTCTTT. The variable domain in full, with the rest retrieved from reference TRBV29-1 and TRBJ1-1, is SAVISQKPSRDICQRGTSLTIQCQVDSQVTMMFWYRQQPGQSLTLIATANQGSEATYESGFVIDKFPISRPNLTFSTLTVSNMSPEDSSIYLCSVAQYGDGTEAFFGQGTRLTVV.

This clonotype was observed many times. The CDR3 nucleotides are TGTGCCAGCAGTGAAGGGAGAGGGCAGAACACTGAAGCTTTCTTT. This sequence encodes CASSEGRGQNTEAFF. V gene TRBV25-1 combines with J gene TRBJ1-1; D not certain. The V end was cut by 2 bases, the J end by 1 base, with 11 bases between. Germline-derived CDR1 and CDR2 are MGHDK and SYGVNS. This CDR3 is built from 15 residues.

This clonotype was found many times. The chain employs TRBV11-2 and TRBJ1-3; no clear D. V dropped 5 bases and J dropped 4 bases, with 12 bases sitting between them. Germline-derived CDR1 and CDR2 are SGHAT and FQNNGV. The CDR3 is 14 amino acids. In nucleotides, the CDR3 is TGTGCCAGCAGCCCCGACCCGGTAGGAAACACCATATATTTT. This sequence encodes CASSPDPVGNTIYF. Combining the CDR3 with reference TRBV11-2 and TRBJ1-3 gives the whole variable domain EAGVAQSPRYKIIEKRQSVAFWCNPISGHATLYWYQQILGQGPKLLIQFQNNGVVDDSQLPKDRFSAERLKGVDSTLKIQPAKLEDSAVYLCASSPDPVGNTIYFGEGSWLTVV.